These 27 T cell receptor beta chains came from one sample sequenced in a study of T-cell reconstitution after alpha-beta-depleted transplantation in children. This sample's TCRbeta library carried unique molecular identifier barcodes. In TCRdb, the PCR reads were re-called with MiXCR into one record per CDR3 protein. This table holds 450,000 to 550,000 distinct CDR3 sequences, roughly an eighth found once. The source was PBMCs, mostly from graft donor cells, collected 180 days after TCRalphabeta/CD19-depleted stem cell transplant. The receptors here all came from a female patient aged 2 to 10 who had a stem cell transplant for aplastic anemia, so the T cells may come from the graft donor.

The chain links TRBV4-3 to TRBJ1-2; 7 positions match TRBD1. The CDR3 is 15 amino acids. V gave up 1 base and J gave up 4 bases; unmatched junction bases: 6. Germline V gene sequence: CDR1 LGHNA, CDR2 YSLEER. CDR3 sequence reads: CASSQGTGDIYGYTF. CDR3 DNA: TGCGCCAGCAGCCAAGGAACAGGGGACATCTATGGCTACACCTTC.

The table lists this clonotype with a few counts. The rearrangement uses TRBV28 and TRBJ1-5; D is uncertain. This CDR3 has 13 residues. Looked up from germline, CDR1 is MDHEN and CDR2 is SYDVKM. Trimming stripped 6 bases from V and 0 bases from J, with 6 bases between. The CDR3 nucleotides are TGTGCCAGCAGGGTTTATAGCAATCAGCCCCAGCATTTT. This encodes CASRVYSNQPQHF.

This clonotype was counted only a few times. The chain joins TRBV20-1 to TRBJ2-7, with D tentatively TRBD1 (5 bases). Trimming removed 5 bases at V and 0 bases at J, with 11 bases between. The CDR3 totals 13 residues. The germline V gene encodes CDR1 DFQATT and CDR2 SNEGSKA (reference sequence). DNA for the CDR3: TGCAGTGCTGACAGTCTGAGCTCCTACGAGCAGTACGTC. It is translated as CSADSLSSYEQYV.

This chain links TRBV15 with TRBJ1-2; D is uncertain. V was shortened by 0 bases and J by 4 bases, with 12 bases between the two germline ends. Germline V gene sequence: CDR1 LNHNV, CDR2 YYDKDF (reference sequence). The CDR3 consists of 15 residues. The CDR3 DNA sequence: TGTGCCACCAGCAGAGATCTGACTCCCTCCTATGGCTACACCTTC. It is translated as CATSRDLTPSYGYTF.

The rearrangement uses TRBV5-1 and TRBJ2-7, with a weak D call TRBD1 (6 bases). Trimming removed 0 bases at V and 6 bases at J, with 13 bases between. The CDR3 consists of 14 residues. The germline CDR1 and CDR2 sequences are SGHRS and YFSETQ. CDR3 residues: CASSLGQVAGEQYV. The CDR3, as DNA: TGCGCCAGCAGCTTGGGACAGGTAGCCGGCGAGCAGTACGTC.

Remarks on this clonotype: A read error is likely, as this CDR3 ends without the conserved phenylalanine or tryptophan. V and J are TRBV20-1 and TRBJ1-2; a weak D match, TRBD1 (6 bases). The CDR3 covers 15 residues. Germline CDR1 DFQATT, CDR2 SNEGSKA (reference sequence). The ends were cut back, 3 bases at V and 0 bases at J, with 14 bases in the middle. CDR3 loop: CSASRPGASNYGYTL. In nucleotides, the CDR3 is TGCAGTGCTAGTCGCCCAGGGGCCTCTAACTATGGCTACACCTTA.

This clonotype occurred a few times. Here the CDR3 reads CSVNHRPVTPTDTQYF. In nucleotides, the CDR3 is TGCAGCGTTAACCACCGACCAGTGACACCCACAGATACGCAGTATTTT. The V and J genes are TRBV29-1 and TRBJ2-3; D is undetermined. The CDR3 consists of 16 residues. CDR1 SQVTM and CDR2 ANQGSEA come from the germline V gene. V lost 5 bases and J 2 bases, leaving 20 bases between the germline ends.

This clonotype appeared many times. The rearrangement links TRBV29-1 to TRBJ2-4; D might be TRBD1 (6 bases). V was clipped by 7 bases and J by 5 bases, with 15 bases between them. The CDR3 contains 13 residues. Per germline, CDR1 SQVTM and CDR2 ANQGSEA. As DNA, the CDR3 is TGCAGCGCGAAGGGACAAGGTCAAAACATTCAGTACTTC. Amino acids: CSAKGQGQNIQYF.

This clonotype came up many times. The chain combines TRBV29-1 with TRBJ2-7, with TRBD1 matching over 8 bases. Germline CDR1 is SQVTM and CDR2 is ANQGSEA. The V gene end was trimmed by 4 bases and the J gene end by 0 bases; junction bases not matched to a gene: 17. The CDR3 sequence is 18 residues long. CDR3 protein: CSVAPRTGPTGYSYEQYF. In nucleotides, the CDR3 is TGCAGCGTTGCGCCCCGGACAGGGCCTACTGGATACTCCTACGAGCAGTACTTC.

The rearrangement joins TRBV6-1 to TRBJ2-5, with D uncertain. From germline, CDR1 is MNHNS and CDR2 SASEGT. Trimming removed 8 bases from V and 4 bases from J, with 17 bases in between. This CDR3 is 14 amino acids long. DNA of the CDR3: TGTGCCAGCGGAGACCACGGTGTTGGAGAGACCCAGTACTTC. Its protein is CASGDHGVGETQYF.

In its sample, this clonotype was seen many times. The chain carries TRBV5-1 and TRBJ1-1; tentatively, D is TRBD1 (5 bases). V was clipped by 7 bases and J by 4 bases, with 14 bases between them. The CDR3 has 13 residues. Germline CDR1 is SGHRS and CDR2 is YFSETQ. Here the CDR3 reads CASAEGAGTEAFF. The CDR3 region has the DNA TGCGCCAGCGCGGAAGGGGCCGGCACTGAAGCTTTCTTT.

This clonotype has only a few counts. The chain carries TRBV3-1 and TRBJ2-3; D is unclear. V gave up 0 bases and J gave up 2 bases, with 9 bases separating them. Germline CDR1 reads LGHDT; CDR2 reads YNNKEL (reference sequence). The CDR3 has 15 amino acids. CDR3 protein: CASSQDGRSTDTQYF. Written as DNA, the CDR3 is TGTGCCAGCAGCCAAGACGGGCGGTCCACAGATACGCAGTATTTT.

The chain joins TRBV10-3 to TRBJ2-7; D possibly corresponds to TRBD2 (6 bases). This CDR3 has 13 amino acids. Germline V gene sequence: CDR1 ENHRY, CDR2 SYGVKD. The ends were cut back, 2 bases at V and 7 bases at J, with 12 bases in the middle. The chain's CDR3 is CAISEPQAGEQYF. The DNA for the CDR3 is TGTGCCATCAGTGAGCCACAGGCGGGGGAGCAGTACTTC.

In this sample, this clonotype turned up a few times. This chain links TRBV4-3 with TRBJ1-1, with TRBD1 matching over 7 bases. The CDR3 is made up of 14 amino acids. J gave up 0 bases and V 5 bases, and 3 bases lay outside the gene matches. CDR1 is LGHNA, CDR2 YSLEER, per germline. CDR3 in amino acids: CASSAQGLNTEAFF. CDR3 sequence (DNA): TGCGCCAGCAGCGCACAGGGGCTGAACACTGAAGCTTTCTTT.

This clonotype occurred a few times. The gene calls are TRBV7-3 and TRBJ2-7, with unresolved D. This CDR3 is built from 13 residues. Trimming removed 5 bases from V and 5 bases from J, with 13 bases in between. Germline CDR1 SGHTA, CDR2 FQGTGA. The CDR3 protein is CASSRRPLNEQYF. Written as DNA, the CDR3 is TGTGCCAGCAGCCGACGCCCCTTAAACGAGCAGTACTTC.

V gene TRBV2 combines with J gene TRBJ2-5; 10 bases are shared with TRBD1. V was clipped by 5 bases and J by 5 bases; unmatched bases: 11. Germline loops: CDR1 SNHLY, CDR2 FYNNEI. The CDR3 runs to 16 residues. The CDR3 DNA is TGTGCCAGCAGTTCACCGGGACAGGGGACGAAGGAGACCCAGTACTTC. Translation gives CASSSPGQGTKETQYF. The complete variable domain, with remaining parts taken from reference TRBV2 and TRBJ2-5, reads EPEVTQTPSHQVTQMGQEVILRCVPISNHLYFYWYRQILGQKVEFLVSFYNNEISEKSEIFDDQFSVERPDGSNFTLKIRSTKLEDSAMYFCASSSPGQGTKETQYFGPGTRLLVL.

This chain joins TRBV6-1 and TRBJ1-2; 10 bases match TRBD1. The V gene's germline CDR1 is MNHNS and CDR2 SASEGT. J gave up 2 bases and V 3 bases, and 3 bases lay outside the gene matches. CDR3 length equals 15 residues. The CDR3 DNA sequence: TGTGCCAGCAGTGACCCGGGACAGGGGAACTATGGCTACACCTTC. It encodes CASSDPGQGNYGYTF.

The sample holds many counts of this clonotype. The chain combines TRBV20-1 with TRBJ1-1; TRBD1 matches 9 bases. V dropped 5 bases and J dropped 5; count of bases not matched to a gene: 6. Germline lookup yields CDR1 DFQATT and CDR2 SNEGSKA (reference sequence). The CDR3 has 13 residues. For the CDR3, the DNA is TGCAGTGCTGACCGACAGGGGGTAACTGAAGCTTTCTTT. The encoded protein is CSADRQGVTEAFF.

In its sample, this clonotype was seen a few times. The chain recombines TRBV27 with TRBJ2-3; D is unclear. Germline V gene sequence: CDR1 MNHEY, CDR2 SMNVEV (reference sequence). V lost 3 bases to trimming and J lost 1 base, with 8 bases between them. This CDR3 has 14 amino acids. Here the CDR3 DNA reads TGTGCCAGCAGTTTTACGACCGGCACAGATACGCAGTATTTT. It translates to CASSFTTGTDTQYF.

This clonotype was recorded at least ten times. As DNA, the CDR3 is TGTGCCAGCAGCATAACTAGGCGGGGGGACACCGGGGAGCTGTTTTTT. It encodes CASSITRRGDTGELFF. The chain couples TRBV27 to TRBJ2-2; TRBD2 aligns across 8 bases. CDR3 size: 16 residues. V was clipped by 6 bases and J by 3 bases; unmatched bases: 9. CDR1 and CDR2 (germline): MNHEY, SMNVEV (reference sequence).

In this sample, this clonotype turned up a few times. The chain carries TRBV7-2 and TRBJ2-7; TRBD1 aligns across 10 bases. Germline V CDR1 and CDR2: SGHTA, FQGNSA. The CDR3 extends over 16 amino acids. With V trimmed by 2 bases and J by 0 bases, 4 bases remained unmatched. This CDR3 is CASSLSRTGGSYEQYV. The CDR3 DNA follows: TGTGCCAGCAGCTTATCGCGGACAGGGGGCTCCTACGAGCAGTACGTC.

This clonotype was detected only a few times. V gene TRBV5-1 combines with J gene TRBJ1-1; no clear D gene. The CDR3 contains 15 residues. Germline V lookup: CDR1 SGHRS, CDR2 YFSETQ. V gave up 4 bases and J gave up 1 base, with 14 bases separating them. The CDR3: CASSPRRLKNTEAFF. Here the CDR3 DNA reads TGCGCCAGCAGCCCGCGACGATTGAAGAACACTGAAGCTTTCTTT.

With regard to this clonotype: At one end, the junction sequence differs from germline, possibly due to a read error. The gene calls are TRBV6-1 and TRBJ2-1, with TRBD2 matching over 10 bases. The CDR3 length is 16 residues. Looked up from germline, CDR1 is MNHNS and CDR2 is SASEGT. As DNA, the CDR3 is TGTGCCACCAGTGATTTTGCTAGCGGGAGTCTCAATGAGCAGTTCTTC. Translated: CATSDFASGSLNEQFF.

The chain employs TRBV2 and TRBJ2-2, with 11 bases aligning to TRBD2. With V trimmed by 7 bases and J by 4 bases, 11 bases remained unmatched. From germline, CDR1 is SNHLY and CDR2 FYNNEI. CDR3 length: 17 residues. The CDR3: CASNPLAGGPGTGELFF. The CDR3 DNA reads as TGTGCCAGCAACCCCTTAGCGGGAGGGCCTGGCACCGGGGAGCTGTTTTTT.

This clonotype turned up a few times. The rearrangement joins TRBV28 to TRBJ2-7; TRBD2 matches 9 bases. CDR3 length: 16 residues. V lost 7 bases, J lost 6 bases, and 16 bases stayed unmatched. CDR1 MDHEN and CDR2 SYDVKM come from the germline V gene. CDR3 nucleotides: TGTGCCAGCAACTCGCCCTATAGCGGGAGAAAACGCGAGCAGTACGTC. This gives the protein CASNSPYSGRKREQYV.

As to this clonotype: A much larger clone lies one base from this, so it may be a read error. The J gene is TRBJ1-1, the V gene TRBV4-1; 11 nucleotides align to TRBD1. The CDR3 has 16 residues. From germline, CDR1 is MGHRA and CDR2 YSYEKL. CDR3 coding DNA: TGCGCCAGCAGCCATCGGACAGGGGGCCGGGGGACTGCAGCTTTCTTT. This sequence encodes CASSHRTGGRGTAAFF.

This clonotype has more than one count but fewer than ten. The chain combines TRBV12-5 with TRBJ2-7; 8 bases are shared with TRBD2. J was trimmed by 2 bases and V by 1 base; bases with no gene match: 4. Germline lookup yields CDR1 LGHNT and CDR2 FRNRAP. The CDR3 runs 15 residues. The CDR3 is CASGLESGGPYEQYV. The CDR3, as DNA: TGTGCTAGTGGTTTGGAGAGCGGGGGCCCCTACGAGCAGTACGTC.